These T cell receptor beta chains were read from a single sample in a study of T cells in localized non-small cell lung cancer. Data came from immunoSEQ multiplex PCR; TCRdb stores just in-frame clones and leaves some out. The sample lists about 33,000 clones, 87% occurring once. The specimen comprised peripheral blood mononuclear cells, sampled before any cancer treatment. These receptors all stem from a man aged 40 to 70 with stage III lung adenocarcinoma. CDR3s include the opening cysteine and the closing phenylalanine or tryptophan. Each record gives: CDR3 protein, V gene, J gene.

CASSLGGVGARSHEQYF	TRBV7-8	TRBJ2-7
CASSFTGLVEQYF	TRBV7-9	TRBJ2-7
CASSPGLAGVYNEQFF	TRBV9	TRBJ2-1
CASSPLTGKGTGELFF	TRBV14	TRBJ2-2
CASSQEEGWETQYF	TRBV14	TRBJ2-5
CASSLLGPLYEQYF	TRBV7-8	TRBJ2-7
CASSLLWGSSYEQYF	TRBV5-6	TRBJ2-7
CASKSGGYTDTQYF	TRBV6-1	TRBJ2-3
CASSLDGGVARDTQYF	TRBV5-1	TRBJ2-3
CASSSWTGESQETQYF	TRBV28	TRBJ2-5
CAITRGDTQYF	TRBV10-3	TRBJ2-3
CASSHGDRAGETQYF	TRBV7-7	TRBJ2-5
CASSYDRGNEQYF	TRBV6-5	TRBJ2-7
CATGTSGGPDQYF	TRBV5-4	TRBJ2-4
CASSTIGRERYGYTF	TRBV28	TRBJ1-2
CASSLYWTASGQPQHF	TRBV5-6	TRBJ1-5
CASSTDSVTDTQYF	TRBV7-6	TRBJ2-3
CASSDDLGGADQPQHF	TRBV6-1	TRBJ1-5
CASSFERGGWETQYF	TRBV28	TRBJ2-5
CASTPRRERGTGELFF	TRBV5-4	TRBJ2-2
CASSLNRGYEQYF	TRBV7-3	TRBJ2-7
CASSSASHTGELFF	TRBV19	TRBJ2-2
CASSPPGGDTYEQYF	TRBV11-1	TRBJ2-7
CAWSVMAGDTQYF	TRBV30	TRBJ2-3
CASSPGQGFDNEQFF	TRBV7-9	TRBJ2-1
CSARQGEGQYF	TRBV20-1	TRBJ2-7
CSATGSGANVLTF	TRBV29-1	TRBJ2-6
CASSPFRDYEQYF	TRBV18	TRBJ2-7
CATSTLGGEERTQYF	TRBV15	TRBJ2-5
CASSDLAGGNEQFF	TRBV6-1	TRBJ2-1
CASRIDAGNSPLHF	TRBV27	TRBJ1-6
CAISDGTGGYEQYF	TRBV10-3	TRBJ2-7
CASSLVEGAKQYF	TRBV5-1	TRBJ2-7
CASSHGTKPDTQYF	TRBV6-5	TRBJ2-3
CAIRQGAANEKLFF	TRBV10-3	TRBJ1-4
CASSLQDRDGEQYF	TRBV7-8	TRBJ2-7
CASSKTGAGTGYGYTF	TRBV11-2	TRBJ1-2
CASSADRETQYF	TRBV28	TRBJ2-5
CASSLTGVTGGSWSNQPQHF	TRBV7-8	TRBJ1-5
CASSEGQFNEKLFF	TRBV7-9	TRBJ1-4
CASSRTRDRLVEQYF	TRBV7-2	TRBJ2-7
CASSPTRNTEAFF	TRBV18	TRBJ1-1
CASSRDRDEQYF	TRBV2	TRBJ2-7
CASSLMDQSSYEQYF	TRBV7-2	TRBJ2-7
CASSLALGGGNSPLHF	TRBV7-9	TRBJ1-6
CASSLFGPSAGGYTF	TRBV5-6	TRBJ1-2
CASARWPQQGESHTEAFF	TRBV11-3	TRBJ1-1
CSGGLGEKAFF	TRBV29-1	TRBJ1-1
CASRERTSGARETQYF	TRBV6-6	TRBJ2-5
CAISDRENYEQYF	TRBV10-3	TRBJ2-7
CASIRTVSSGNTIYF	TRBV19	TRBJ1-3
CASSDAMRGESYRTDTQYF	TRBV5-1	TRBJ2-3
CASCPEVPGRHGYTF	TRBV23-1	TRBJ1-2
CASSEQDRTLYEQYF	TRBV6-1	TRBJ2-7
CASILGGGTEAFF	TRBV6-6	TRBJ1-1
CASRLETSEAFF	TRBV28	TRBJ1-1
CASSRQGASEQYF	TRBV6-1	TRBJ2-7
CASGSGDIGNTIYF	TRBV12-5	TRBJ1-3
CASRSGGANPWDTQYF	TRBV14	TRBJ2-3